This T cell receptor beta chain was sequenced during a study of early T cells in non-severe SARS-CoV-2 infection. Turning to the study itself: Sequencing of bulk RNA from unsorted whole blood was done, without chain pairing.

From germline, CDR1 is SGHNT and CDR2 YYREEE (reference sequence). V shed 4 bases and J 2 bases; nucleotides not matched to a gene: 5. This CDR3 has 14 residues. Study-wide results and limits: Comparison of clonotypes with VDJdb favored anti-spike CD8 responses while missing private and CD4 specificities.

As to this clonotype: Its specificity is not known.

Individually, cDNA molecules had unique molecular identifiers attached to them. TCRdb reprocessed the 5' RACE reads with MiXCR, giving one entry per CDR3 protein. The top ten clones hold approximately 2.6% of a sample with approximately 69,000 distinct CDR3 sequences, 9.5% to 15% of them seen once. The V and J genes are TRBV5-4 and TRBJ1-1; 7 nucleotides align to TRBD1. This material consisted of whole blood, taken at baseline. This receptor was identified in an adult who was a healthcare worker with PCR-confirmed SARS-CoV-2 infection or an uninfected control (not recorded which). The CDR3 DNA reads as TGTGCCAGCAGCCCACGGGACAGTAACACTGAAGCTTTCTTT. This encodes CASSPRDSNTEAFF.